The 14 T cell receptor beta chains in this list originate from one sample, sequenced in a study of blood T cell repertoires in COVID-19. Sequencing was performed with immunoSEQ multiplex PCR; in TCRdb, only in-frame clones are kept and a portion is missing. The sample holds fewer than 450,000 clones, about 90% seen once. Sequencing was done on a sample of peripheral blood. These receptors all stem from a woman aged 18-29 years who had recovered from COVID-19.

J is TRBJ1-2 and V is TRBV18, with 7 bases matching TRBD1. Trimming cost V 2 bases and J 4 bases; bases outside gene matches: 10. The length of the CDR3 is 16 residues. The germline gives CDR1 KGHSH, CDR2 LQKENI. CDR3 sequence: CASSPRGQAGGYGYTF. Written as DNA, the CDR3 is TGTGCCAGCTCACCAAGAGGACAGGCGGGGGGCTATGGCTACACCTTC.

The CDR3, as DNA: TGTGCCAGCAAAATGGAGCGGGCTAGCTCCTACGAGCAGTACGTC. Translating it yields CASKMERASSYEQYV. This chain connects TRBV2 to TRBJ2-7; TRBD2 is a possible D gene (6 bases). Trimming left V 7 bases short and J 0 bases short, with 16 bases between. Germline loops: CDR1 SNHLY, CDR2 FYNNEI. The CDR3 covers 15 residues.

This chain joins TRBV15 and TRBJ1-4, with D maybe TRBD1 (6 bases). V lost 1 base and J lost 4, with 16 bases in between. Germline V gives CDR1 LNHNV, CDR2 YYDKDF (reference sequence). CDR3 size: 17 residues. In nucleotides, the CDR3 is TGTGCCACCAGCAGAGGGTCCTTACAGGGCTTTAATGAAAAACTGTTTTTT. Protein: CATSRGSLQGFNEKLFF.

The chain joins TRBV5-1 to TRBJ2-2, with 10 positions matching TRBD2. V dropped 0 bases and J dropped 0; count of bases not matched to a gene: 2. Germline-derived CDR1 and CDR2 are SGHRS and YFSETQ. The CDR3 runs 17 residues. CDR3 DNA sequence: TGCGCCAGCAGCTTGGTTCTAGCGGGGGCGAACACCGGGGAGCTGTTTTTT. Translating it yields CASSLVLAGANTGELFF.

The genes are TRBV9 and TRBJ2-3; 9 nucleotides align to TRBD2. This CDR3 spans 16 amino acids. CDR1 and CDR2 from the germline V gene are SGDLS and YYNGEE. V lost 2 bases and J lost 3; bases outside the gene matches: 7. Here the CDR3 reads CASSVLIAGVTDTQYF. CDR3 DNA: TGTGCCAGCAGCGTCCTGATAGCGGGAGTAACAGATACGCAGTATTTT.

This chain connects TRBV24-1 to TRBJ1-1; no clear D gene. CDR3 size: 12 residues. The germline V and J ends were trimmed by 4 bases and 6 bases, with 8 bases remaining between them. Germline V gene sequence: CDR1 KGHDR, CDR2 SFDVKD. The CDR3 is CATSDKTAEAFF. CDR3 sequence (DNA): TGTGCCACCAGTGACAAAACAGCTGAAGCTTTCTTT.

CDR3 in amino acids: CASSSRTGGTDTQYF. The CDR3 region has the DNA TGTGCCAGCAGCTCTCGGACAGGTGGAACAGATACGCAGTATTTT. V and J are TRBV7-2 and TRBJ2-3; 7 nucleotides align to TRBD1. The CDR3 is 15 amino acids. The junction had 7 bases not matched to a gene; V was cut back by 4 bases and J by 3 bases. Looked up from germline, CDR1 is SGHTA and CDR2 is FQGNSA.

The gene calls are TRBV16 and TRBJ1-1; 8 nucleotides agree with TRBD1. This CDR3 comprises 15 residues. CDR1 and CDR2 (germline): KGHSY, FQNENV. The junction had 5 bases not matched to a gene; V was cut back by 0 bases and J by 5 bases. CDR3 in amino acids: CASSQSDRGATEAFF. The CDR3 DNA is TGTGCCAGCAGCCAATCAGACAGGGGAGCGACTGAAGCTTTCTTT.

This chain connects TRBV11-3 to TRBJ2-7; TRBD1 matches at 7 bases. The germline gives CDR1 SGHNT, CDR2 YENEEA. The J segment lost 3 bases and the V segment lost 6 bases, leaving 8 bases of the junction unmatched. The CDR3 extends over 14 amino acids. CDR3 protein: CASSPRTGFYEQYV. The CDR3 DNA follows: TGTGCCAGCAGTCCTCGGACAGGATTCTACGAGCAGTACGTC.

The chain has TRBV3-1 (or the pseudogene TRBV3-2) and TRBJ1-1; the match to TRBD1 covers 8 bases. The trim removed 1 base at V and 5 bases at J, leaving 6 bases unmatched. CDR3 length: 15 residues. Germline loops: CDR1 LGHDT, CDR2 YNNKEL (reference sequence). In nucleotides, the CDR3 is TGTGCCAGCAGCCAAGCGTCCAGGGGGCGAACTGAAGCTTTCTTT. Protein: CASSQASRGRTEAFF.

Written as DNA, the CDR3 is TGTGCCAGCAGCTGGTCGGGGACTAACAATGAGCAGTTCTTC. This translates into CASSWSGTNNEQFF. The rearrangement links TRBV11-3 to TRBJ2-1, with 7 nucleotides matching TRBD2. The CDR3 is 14 amino acids. CDR1 is SGHNT, CDR2 YENEEA, per germline. V trimming: 4 bases; J trimming: 5 bases; junction bases outside the gene matches: 5.

J is TRBJ2-3 and V is TRBV5-4; 9 bases map to TRBD2. Germline V gene sequence: CDR1 SGHNT, CDR2 YYREEE (reference sequence). The CDR3 is 20 amino acids. Trimming took 0 bases from V and 9 from J; bases not matched to a gene: 23. CDR3 in amino acids: CASSLDVPGGGRAEIRTQYF. CDR3 coding DNA: TGTGCCAGCAGCTTGGATGTGCCGGGCGGCGGGAGGGCCGAGATTCGCACGCAGTATTTT. The complete variable domain, with remaining parts taken from reference TRBV5-4 and TRBJ2-3, reads ETGVTQSPTHLIKTRGQQVTLRCSSQSGHNTVSWYQQALGQGPQFIFQYYREEENGRGNFPPRFSGLQFPNYSSELNVNALELDDSALYLCASSLDVPGGGRAEIRTQYFGPGTRLTVL.

This chain links TRBV19 with TRBJ2-2; 12 bases fit TRBD2. From germline, CDR1 is LNHDA and CDR2 SQIVND (reference sequence). This CDR3 region has 17 residues. The trim removed 1 base at V and 5 bases at J, leaving 5 bases unmatched. The CDR3 DNA sequence: TGTGCCAGTAGTATAGGGGGACTAGCGGGCACGACCGGGGAGCTGTTTTTT. Its protein product is CASSIGGLAGTTGELFF. Based on the CDR3 plus reference TRBV19 and TRBJ2-2, the full variable domain is DGGITQSPKYLFRKEGQNVTLSCEQNLNHDAMYWYRQDPGQGLRLIYYSQIVNDFQKGDIAEGYSVSREKKESFPLTVTSAQKNPTAFYLCASSIGGLAGTTGELFFGEGSRLTVL.

CDR3 DNA: TGTGCCAGCAGTGAACCGGGACAGGGGTTCTATGGCTACACCTTC. Translated: CASSEPGQGFYGYTF. The V and J genes are TRBV25-1 and TRBJ1-2; 10 bases are a match to TRBD1. The CDR3 spans 15 residues. The J segment lost 4 bases and the V segment lost 2 bases, leaving 4 bases of the junction unmatched. Germline V gene data show CDR1 as MGHDK and CDR2 as SYGVNS.